The 30 T cell receptor beta chains reported below all come from one sample, sequenced in a study of T cell responses to AZD1222 COVID-19 vaccine. The method was immunoSEQ multiplex PCR; TCRdb's version includes in-frame clones alone and lacks a portion of them. Of some 110,000 clones listed, around nine tenths are singletons. Sequenced here: peripheral blood, sampled 28 days after the second AZD1222 dose. Receptors were obtained from an adult who received the AZD1222 COVID-19 vaccine.

A few counts support this clone. The genes are TRBV18 and TRBJ2-7, with TRBD2 as a possible D gene (7 bases). Germline CDR1 is KGHSH and CDR2 is LQKENI. This CDR3 comprises 12 residues. Trimming removed 6 bases at V and 6 bases at J, with 12 bases between. CDR3 DNA sequence: TGTGCCAGCTCCCCCGGGGGGCTCGAGCAGTACTTC. Its protein product is CASSPGGLEQYF.

This clone has just a few counts. At the DNA level, this CDR3 is encoded by other sequences in the same sample as well. V gene TRBV18 combines with J gene TRBJ1-3; D call uncertain. This CDR3 is built from 15 residues. Germline V lookup: CDR1 KGHSH, CDR2 LQKENI. Trimming took off 0 bases at V and 3 bases at J, with 9 bases between the two ends. DNA for the CDR3: TGTGCCAGCTCACCACCGGCGGGATTTGGAAACACCATATATTTT. It codes for CASSPPAGFGNTIYF.

This clone was seen only once. The same CDR3 can be traced to other DNA sequences in this sample. The rearrangement uses TRBV28 and TRBJ1-1; D is unclear. V was cut by 7 bases and J by 1 base, with 4 bases left in between. The length of the CDR3 is 11 residues. Germline lookup yields CDR1 MDHEN and CDR2 SYDVKM. The CDR3 DNA reads as TGTGCCAGCATCGCGAACACTGAAGCTTTCTTT. Its protein is CASIANTEAFF.

This chain uses TRBV30 with TRBJ1-2; tentative D call: TRBD1 (5 bases). From germline, CDR1 is GTSNPN and CDR2 SVGIG (reference sequence). The germline V and J ends were trimmed by 4 bases and 1 base, with 10 bases remaining between them. This CDR3 contains 13 residues. The DNA for the CDR3 is TGTGCCTGGACCCCACAGGTTAACTATGGCTACACCTTC. It yields the protein CAWTPQVNYGYTF.

In its sample, this clone was seen once. This sequence joins TRBV4-2 and TRBJ2-7; the D gene is possibly TRBD2 (7 bases). V was cut by 4 bases and J by 2 bases, with 12 bases left in between. The CDR3 is 14 residues long. CDR1 is LGHNA, CDR2 YNFKEQ, per germline. The DNA for the CDR3 is TGTGCCAGCAGCCGGGGGGGGACAACCTACGAGCAGTACTTC. Residues: CASSRGGTTYEQYF.

CDR3 sequence: CASSLEVAPLHF. For the CDR3, the DNA is TGTGCCAGCAGCTTAGAGGTCGCACCCCTCCACTTT. The J gene is TRBJ1-6, the V gene TRBV7-2; D gene uncertain. The ends were cut back, 1 base at V and 11 bases at J, with 6 bases in the middle. CDR3 length equals 12 residues. Germline CDR1 reads SGHTA; CDR2 reads FQGNSA.

The chain is built from TRBV30 and TRBJ2-4; 7 nucleotides align to TRBD1. With V trimmed by 2 bases and J by 3 bases, 7 bases remained unmatched. The CDR3 loop spans 15 amino acids. In germline, CDR1 is GTSNPN, CDR2 SVGIG (reference sequence). The DNA for the CDR3 is TGTGCCTGGAGTAAAGACAGGGTAATCAAAAACATTCAGTACTTC. This sequence encodes CAWSKDRVIKNIQYF.

Only a few counts were recorded for this clone. This chain uses TRBV15 with TRBJ2-5; 12 nucleotides match TRBD2. CDR3 size: 18 residues. Per germline, CDR1 LNHNV and CDR2 YYDKDF (reference sequence). V shed 3 bases and J 5 bases; nucleotides not matched to a gene: 13. The CDR3 region has the DNA TGTGCCACCAGCAGCCCTAGCGGGAGGGCCCTCGGTCGGGAGACCCAGTACTTC. It specifies CATSSPSGRALGRETQYF.

This clone was recorded once. The DNA for the CDR3 is TGTGCCTGGACCAGACAGGGGGCCCCCTACAATGAGCAGTTCTTC. It is translated as CAWTRQGAPYNEQFF. V usage is TRBV30 and J usage is TRBJ2-1; 10 bases align to TRBD1. Trimming removed 4 bases from V and 2 bases from J; junction bases left unmatched: 5. The CDR3 runs 15 residues. CDR1 and CDR2 from the germline V gene are GTSNPN and SVGIG (reference sequence). The whole variable domain, filled in from reference TRBV30 and TRBJ2-1, reads SQTIHQWPATLVQPVGSPLSLECTVEGTSNPNLYWYRQAAGRGLQLLFYSVGIGQISSEVPQNLSASRPQDRQFILSSKKLLLSDSGFYLCAWTRQGAPYNEQFFGPGTRLTVL.

The CDR3 nucleotides read TGTGCCAGTAGCTTACAGGGATTTCGGACTGAAGCTTTCTTT. Translated: CASSLQGFRTEAFF. The chain links TRBV19 to TRBJ1-1, with D perhaps matching TRBD1 (6 bases). In germline, CDR1 is LNHDA, CDR2 SQIVND (reference sequence). Deletions cut 6 bases from V and 5 bases from J, with 16 bases between. The CDR3 runs to 14 residues. Full variable domain (rest looked up from reference TRBV19 and TRBJ1-1): DGGITQSPKYLFRKEGQNVTLSCEQNLNHDAMYWYRQDPGQGLRLIYYSQIVNDFQKGDIAEGYSVSREKKESFPLTVTSAQKNPTAFYLCASSLQGFRTEAFFGQGTRLTVV.

This chain's CDR3 is CASSLSALENREQYF. For the CDR3, the DNA is TGCGCCAGCAGCCTCTCCGCCCTAGAGAACCGCGAGCAGTACTTC. The rearrangement links TRBV4-3 to TRBJ2-7; D remains ambiguous. With 4 bases removed from V and 6 bases from J, the gap between germline ends came to 19 bases. Germline V gene lookup returns CDR1 LGHNA and CDR2 YSLEER. The CDR3 is 15 residues long.

This clone came up a few times. This chain links TRBV3-1 (or the pseudogene TRBV3-2) with TRBJ2-1; D gene unclear. Germline CDR1 and CDR2: LGHDT and YNNKEL (reference sequence). Trimming shortened V by 4 bases and J by 8 bases, and 15 bases separated the two germline ends. This CDR3 region has 14 residues. CDR3 amino acids: CASSPRPGRDEQFF. Written as DNA, the CDR3 is TGTGCCAGCAGCCCCCGGCCCGGTAGGGATGAGCAGTTCTTC.

This chain uses TRBV7-3 with TRBJ2-1; no definite D call. V was pared by 0 bases and J by 9 bases, with 15 bases between. The CDR3 sequence is 15 residues long. Germline V gene data show CDR1 as SGHTA and CDR2 as FQGTGA. The chain's CDR3 is CASSLTPTTTSEQFF. In DNA, the CDR3 is TGTGCCAGCAGCTTAACCCCGACCACTACATCTGAGCAGTTCTTC.

The rearrangement links TRBV28 to TRBJ2-5, with TRBD2 matching 11 bases. Looked up from germline, CDR1 is MDHEN and CDR2 is SYDVKM. The CDR3 has 16 amino acids. J lost 0 bases, V lost 7 bases, and 7 bases had no gene match. The CDR3 DNA reads as TGTGCCAGCATGGGACTAGCGGAGGCCGACCAAGAGACCCAGTACTTC. Its protein is CASMGLAEADQETQYF.

The V and J genes are TRBV6-1 and TRBJ2-7, with D uncertain. The germline V gene has CDR1 MNHNS and CDR2 SASEGT. The CDR3 runs to 15 residues. Between the trimmed V and J ends, which lost 3 bases and 1 base, there was a span of 13 bases. In nucleotides, the CDR3 is TGTGCCAGCAGTGAGGAATTCGGACGGTCCTACGAGCAGTACTTC. Its protein is CASSEEFGRSYEQYF.

This chain joins TRBV5-4 and TRBJ1-4; D remains unclear. V was trimmed by 3 bases and J by 8 bases, leaving 14 bases between them. The CDR3 totals 14 residues. Germline V gives CDR1 SGHNT, CDR2 YYREEE (reference sequence). Here the CDR3 DNA reads TGTGCCAGCAGCTCTCGGGTCGGTGAGGAAAAACTGTTTTTT. Protein: CASSSRVGEEKLFF.

The chain couples TRBV5-1 to TRBJ1-1; D not resolved. Germline values: CDR1 SGHRS, CDR2 YFSETQ. The CDR3 spans 13 residues. V dropped 3 bases and J dropped 4 bases, with 10 bases sitting between them. Written as DNA, the CDR3 is TGCGCCAGCAGCTCACCCAAAGGCACTGAAGCTTTCTTT. Its protein is CASSSPKGTEAFF.

The CDR3 loop is CASSQDEGTYPNYGYTF. CDR3 sequence (DNA): TGTGCCAGCAGCCAAGATGAGGGGACGTACCCTAACTATGGCTACACCTTC. The chain recombines TRBV4-2 with TRBJ1-2, with TRBD1 as a possible D gene (5 bases). Trimming took 0 bases from V and 0 from J, leaving 14 bases between them. Looked up from germline, CDR1 is LGHNA and CDR2 is YNFKEQ. The CDR3 totals 17 residues.

This sequence joins TRBV3-1 (or the pseudogene TRBV3-2) and TRBJ1-4, with TRBD1 matching 7 bases. V lost 1 base, J lost 7 bases, and 6 bases stayed unmatched. The CDR3 length is 15 residues. Germline V gene sequence: CDR1 LGHDT, CDR2 YNNKEL (reference sequence). CDR3 sequence (DNA): TGTGCCAGCAGCCAAGGACAGGGTATTGTTGAAAAACTGTTTTTT. Translation: CASSQGQGIVEKLFF.

The J gene is TRBJ2-7, the V gene TRBV19, with a tentative D call TRBD1 (5 bases). The CDR3 runs 13 residues. The germline CDR1 and CDR2 sequences are LNHDA and SQIVND (reference sequence). Trimming removed 3 bases at V and 3 bases at J, with 9 bases between. CDR3 residues: CASSMDIYYEQYF. The DNA for the CDR3 is TGTGCCAGTAGTATGGACATATACTACGAGCAGTACTTC.

The chain links TRBV25-1 to TRBJ1-2; D not certain. CDR3 size: 13 residues. V dropped 5 bases and J dropped 8 bases, with 15 bases sitting between them. Germline V lookup: CDR1 MGHDK, CDR2 SYGVNS. The CDR3 sequence is CASSPSSVRGYTF. The CDR3 DNA reads as TGTGCCAGCAGTCCCAGCTCGGTTAGGGGCTACACCTTC.

This clone was found once. The V call is TRBV18, the J call TRBJ1-5; D call uncertain. The germline V and J ends were trimmed by 5 bases and 8 bases, with 25 bases remaining between them. CDR1 and CDR2 from the germline V gene are KGHSH and LQKENI. CDR3 length: 17 amino acids. Written as DNA, the CDR3 is TGTGCCAGCTCATTTCCGAACCCAGGCAGTTCAAAGGAGCCCCAGCATTTT. Its translation is CASSFPNPGSSKEPQHF.

The chain joins TRBV5-4 to TRBJ2-1; D is perhaps TRBD2 (5 bases). The CDR3 has 13 residues. Germline lookup yields CDR1 SGHNT and CDR2 YYREEE (reference sequence). V lost 0 bases, J lost 7 bases, and 8 bases lay in between. The CDR3 bases are TGTGCCAGCAGCTTGGTCCCGGGAAATGAGCAGTTCTTC. Its protein is CASSLVPGNEQFF.

The chain combines TRBV23-1 with TRBJ2-7; 10 positions match TRBD1. TRBV23-1 is an open reading frame whose function is uncertain. The CDR3 length is 16 residues. The V and J ends lost 0 bases and 4 bases, in that order; junction bases with no gene match: 6. This CDR3 reads CASSQSDGTGVYEQYF. DNA for the CDR3: TGCGCCAGCAGTCAATCTGACGGGACAGGGGTATACGAGCAGTACTTC.

The chain recombines TRBV7-2 with TRBJ1-2; 11 bases line up with TRBD1. CDR1 is SGHTA and CDR2 is FQGNSA in the germline V gene. CDR3 size: 15 residues. The trim removed 0 bases at V and 8 bases at J, leaving 5 bases unmatched. In DNA form, the CDR3 reads TGTGCCAGCAGCTTAGCTCGGACAGGGGGCGAAGGCTACACCTTC. It specifies CASSLARTGGEGYTF.

CDR3 protein: CASSRTGGHLEAFF. CDR3 nucleotides: TGCGCCAGCAGCCGGACAGGGGGACACCTTGAAGCTTTCTTT. The chain links TRBV4-1 to TRBJ1-1; TRBD1 matches at 10 bases. This CDR3 is 14 amino acids long. In germline, CDR1 is MGHRA, CDR2 YSYEKL. Losses at the gene ends were 4 bases for V and 7 bases for J; bases not matched to a gene: 6.

The rearrangement joins TRBV7-8 to TRBJ1-4; D is undetermined. From germline, CDR1 is SGHVS and CDR2 FQNEAQ. Trimming pared 2 bases from V and 0 bases from J, leaving 13 bases between. The CDR3 spans 17 residues. The CDR3 DNA sequence: TGTGCCAGCAGCTTAAGGGCGACTTCCGCAACTAATGAAAAACTGTTTTTT. Translating it yields CASSLRATSATNEKLFF.

This clone was seen a few times. The same CDR3 also results from other DNA sequences found in this sample. The chain has TRBV7-3 and TRBJ1-6, with 7 bases lining up with TRBD1. V dropped 10 bases and J dropped 6; count of bases not matched to a gene: 18. CDR1 and CDR2 (germline): SGHTA, FQGTGA. The CDR3 runs to 17 residues. CDR3 sequence: CAIPKRRGGDSNSPLHF. Written as DNA, the CDR3 is TGTGCCATTCCGAAAAGACGAGGGGGGGACAGTAATTCACCCCTCCACTTT.

The genes are TRBV7-6 and TRBJ2-5; TRBD2 aligns across 8 bases. Germline assignment: CDR1 SGHVS and CDR2 FNYEAQ. V gave up 5 bases and J gave up 5 bases; unmatched junction bases: 10. This CDR3 comprises 15 residues. CDR3 in DNA: TGTGCCAGCAGCAAAGACGGGGGGGCCGGGGAGACCCAGTACTTC. Translating gives CASSKDGGAGETQYF.

The genes are TRBV11-3 and TRBJ1-1; D gene ambiguous. This CDR3 is built from 13 residues. Germline V gene data show CDR1 as SGHNT and CDR2 as YENEEA. The V end was cut by 6 bases, the J end by 8 bases, with 16 bases between. The CDR3 sequence is CASSRRHGDEAFF. CDR3 in DNA: TGTGCCAGCAGTCGGCGGCACGGAGACGAAGCTTTCTTT.